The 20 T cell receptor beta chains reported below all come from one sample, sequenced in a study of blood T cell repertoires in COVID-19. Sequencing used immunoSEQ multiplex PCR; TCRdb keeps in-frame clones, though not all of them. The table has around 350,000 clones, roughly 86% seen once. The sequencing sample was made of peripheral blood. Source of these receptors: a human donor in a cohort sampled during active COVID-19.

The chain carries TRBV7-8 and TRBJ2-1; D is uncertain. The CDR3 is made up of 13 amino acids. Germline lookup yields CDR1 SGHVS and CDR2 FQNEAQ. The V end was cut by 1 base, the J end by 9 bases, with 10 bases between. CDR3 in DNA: TGTGCCAGCAGCTTAGTTAGTGCCCGTGAGCAGTTCTTC. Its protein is CASSLVSAREQFF.

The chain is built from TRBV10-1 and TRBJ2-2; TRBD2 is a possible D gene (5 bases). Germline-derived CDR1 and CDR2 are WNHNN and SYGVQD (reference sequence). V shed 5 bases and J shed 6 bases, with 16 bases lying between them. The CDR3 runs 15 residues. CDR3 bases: TGCGCCAGCAGTCCGTTTTCGGGATCGGCCGGGGAGCTGTTTTTT. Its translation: CASSPFSGSAGELFF.

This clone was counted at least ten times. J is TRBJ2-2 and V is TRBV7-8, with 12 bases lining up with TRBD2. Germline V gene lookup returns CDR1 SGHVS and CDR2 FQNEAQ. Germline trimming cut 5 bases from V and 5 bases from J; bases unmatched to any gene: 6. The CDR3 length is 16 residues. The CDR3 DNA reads TGTGCCAGCAGCCCCGGGACTAGCGGGTGGACCGGGGAGCTGTTTTTT. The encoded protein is CASSPGTSGWTGELFF.

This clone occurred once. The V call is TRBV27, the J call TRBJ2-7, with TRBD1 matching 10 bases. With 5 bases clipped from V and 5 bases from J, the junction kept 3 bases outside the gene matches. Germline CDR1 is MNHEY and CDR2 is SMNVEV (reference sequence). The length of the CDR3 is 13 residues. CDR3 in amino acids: CASSKGQGDEQYF. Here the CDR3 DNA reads TGTGCCAGCAGTAAAGGACAGGGGGACGAGCAGTACTTC.

The DNA of the CDR3 is TGCGCCAGCAGCTTCGGTTCAGGCGGGGCGTCCGCTTTCTTT. Protein product: CASSFGSGGASAFF. The chain is built from TRBV5-1 and TRBJ1-1; weak D call: TRBD1 (5 bases). Germline V lookup: CDR1 SGHRS, CDR2 YFSETQ. The CDR3 sequence is 14 residues long. The V end was cut by 2 bases, the J end by 11 bases, with 19 bases between.

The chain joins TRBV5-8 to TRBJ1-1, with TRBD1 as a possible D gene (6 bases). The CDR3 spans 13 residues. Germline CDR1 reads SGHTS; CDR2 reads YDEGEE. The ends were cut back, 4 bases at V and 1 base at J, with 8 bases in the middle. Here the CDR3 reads CASSRGQNTEAFF. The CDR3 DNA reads TGTGCCAGCAGCAGGGGACAGAACACTGAAGCTTTCTTT.

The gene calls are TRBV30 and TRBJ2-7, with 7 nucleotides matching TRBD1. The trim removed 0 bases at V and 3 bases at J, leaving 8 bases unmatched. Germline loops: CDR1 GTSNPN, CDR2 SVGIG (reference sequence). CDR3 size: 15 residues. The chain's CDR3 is CAWSVGQGGGYEQYF. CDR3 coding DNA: TGTGCCTGGAGTGTAGGGCAAGGGGGCGGCTACGAGCAGTACTTC.

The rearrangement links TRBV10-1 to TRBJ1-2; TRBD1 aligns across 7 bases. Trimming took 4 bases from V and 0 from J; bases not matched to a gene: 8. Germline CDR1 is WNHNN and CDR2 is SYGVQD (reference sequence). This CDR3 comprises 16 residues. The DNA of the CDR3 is TGCGCCAGCAGTGCTTGGGACAGCGAAGCTAACTATGGCTACACCTTC. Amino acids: CASSAWDSEANYGYTF.

CDR3 sequence: CAYRGLAANNEQFF. The DNA for the CDR3 is TGTGCCTACCGGGGACTAGCGGCGAACAATGAGCAGTTCTTC. The chain couples TRBV30 to TRBJ2-1; 11 bases fit TRBD2. V dropped 7 bases and J dropped 5; count of bases not matched to a gene: 7. CDR3 length equals 14 residues. Germline V gene data show CDR1 as GTSNPN and CDR2 as SVGIG (reference sequence). The full variable domain, rest sourced from reference TRBV30 and TRBJ2-1, is SQTIHQWPATLVQPVGSPLSLECTVEGTSNPNLYWYRQAAGRGLQLLFYSVGIGQISSEVPQNLSASRPQDRQFILSSKKLLLSDSGFYLCAYRGLAANNEQFFGPGTRLTVL.

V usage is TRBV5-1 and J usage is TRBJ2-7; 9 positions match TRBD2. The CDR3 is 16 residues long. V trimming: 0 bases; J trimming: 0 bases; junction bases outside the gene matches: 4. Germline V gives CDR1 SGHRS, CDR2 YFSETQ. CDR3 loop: CASSLGSGGISYEQYF. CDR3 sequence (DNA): TGCGCCAGCAGCTTGGGGAGCGGGGGGATCTCCTACGAGCAGTACTTC.

For the CDR3, the DNA is TGCGCCAGCAGTGACGGGGGACTAGCGGGAAATGAGCAGTTCTTC. Its protein product is CASSDGGLAGNEQFF. The V gene is TRBV10-1, the J gene TRBJ2-1; 13 bases fit TRBD2. Germline values: CDR1 WNHNN, CDR2 SYGVQD (reference sequence). V lost 3 bases, J lost 7 bases, and 3 bases stayed unmatched. CDR3 length equals 15 residues.

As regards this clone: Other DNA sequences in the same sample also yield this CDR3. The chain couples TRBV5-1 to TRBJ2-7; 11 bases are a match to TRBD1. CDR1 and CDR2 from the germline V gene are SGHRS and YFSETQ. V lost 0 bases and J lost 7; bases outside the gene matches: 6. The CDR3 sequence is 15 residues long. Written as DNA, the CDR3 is TGCGCCAGCAGCTTGGAGGGGACAGGGGGGCGGGAGCAGTACTTC. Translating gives CASSLEGTGGREQYF.

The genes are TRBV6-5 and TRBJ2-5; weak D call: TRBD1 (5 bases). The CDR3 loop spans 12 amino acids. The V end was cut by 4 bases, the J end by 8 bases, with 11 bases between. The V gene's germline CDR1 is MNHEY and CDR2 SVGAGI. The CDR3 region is CASSLVRETQYF. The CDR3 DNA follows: TGTGCCAGCAGTTTGGTCAGGGAAACCCAGTACTTC.

CDR3 residues: CASSPLGGGPETQYF. The CDR3 DNA follows: TGCGCCAGCAGCCCTCTGGGGGGGGGACCAGAGACCCAGTACTTC. The J gene is TRBJ2-5, the V gene TRBV5-1; 7 bases agree with TRBD2. CDR3 length: 15 amino acids. Unmatched junction bases numbered 10, after V lost 4 bases and J lost 4 bases. CDR1 and CDR2 (germline): SGHRS, YFSETQ.

For the CDR3, the DNA is TGTGCCAGCAGTCTCACTAGACGCGAGCAGTACTTC. This codes for CASSLTRREQYF. V is TRBV6-5 and J is TRBJ2-7, with D maybe TRBD2 (5 bases). V was shortened by 5 bases and J by 6 bases, with 11 bases between the two germline ends. The CDR3 sequence is 12 residues long. Germline CDR1 is MNHEY and CDR2 is SVGAGI.

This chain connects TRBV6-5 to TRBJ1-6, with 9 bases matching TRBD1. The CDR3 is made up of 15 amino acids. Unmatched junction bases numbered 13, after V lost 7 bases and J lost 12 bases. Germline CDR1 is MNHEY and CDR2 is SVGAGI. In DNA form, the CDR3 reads TGTGCCAGCACCTTTACGGGACAGGGCCTTGAACCCCTCCACTTT. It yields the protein CASTFTGQGLEPLHF.

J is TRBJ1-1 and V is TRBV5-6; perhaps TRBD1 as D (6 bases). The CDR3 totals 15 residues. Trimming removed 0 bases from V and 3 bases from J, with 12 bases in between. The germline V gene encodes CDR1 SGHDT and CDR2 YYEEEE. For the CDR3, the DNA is TGTGCCAGCAGCTTGGCCGACGCAGGGGACACTGAAGCTTTCTTT. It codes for CASSLADAGDTEAFF.

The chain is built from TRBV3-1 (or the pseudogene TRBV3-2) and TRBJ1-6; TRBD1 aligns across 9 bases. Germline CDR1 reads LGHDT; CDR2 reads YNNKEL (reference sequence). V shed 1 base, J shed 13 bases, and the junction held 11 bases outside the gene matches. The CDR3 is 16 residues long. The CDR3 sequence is CASSQASGTGKNPLHF. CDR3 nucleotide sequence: TGTGCCAGCAGCCAAGCGTCCGGGACAGGGAAAAATCCCCTCCACTTT.

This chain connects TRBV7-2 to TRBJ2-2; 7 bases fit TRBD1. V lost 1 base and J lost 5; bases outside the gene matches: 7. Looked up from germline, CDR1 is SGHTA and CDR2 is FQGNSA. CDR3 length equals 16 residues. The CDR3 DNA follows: TGTGCCAGCAGCTTAGGCACAGGGGTGGAAACCGGGGAGCTGTTTTTT. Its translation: CASSLGTGVETGELFF. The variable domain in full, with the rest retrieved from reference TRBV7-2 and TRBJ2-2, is GAGVSQSPSNKVTEKGKDVELRCDPISGHTALYWYRQSLGQGLEFLIYFQGNSAPDKSGLPSDRFSAERTGGSVSTLTIQRTQQEDSAVYLCASSLGTGVETGELFFGEGSRLTVL.

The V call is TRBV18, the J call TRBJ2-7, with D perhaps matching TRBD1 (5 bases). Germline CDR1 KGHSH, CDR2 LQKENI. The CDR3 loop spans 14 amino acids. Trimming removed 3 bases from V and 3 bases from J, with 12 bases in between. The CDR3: CASSPMDTFYEQYF. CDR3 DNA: TGTGCCAGCTCACCGATGGACACATTCTACGAGCAGTACTTC.